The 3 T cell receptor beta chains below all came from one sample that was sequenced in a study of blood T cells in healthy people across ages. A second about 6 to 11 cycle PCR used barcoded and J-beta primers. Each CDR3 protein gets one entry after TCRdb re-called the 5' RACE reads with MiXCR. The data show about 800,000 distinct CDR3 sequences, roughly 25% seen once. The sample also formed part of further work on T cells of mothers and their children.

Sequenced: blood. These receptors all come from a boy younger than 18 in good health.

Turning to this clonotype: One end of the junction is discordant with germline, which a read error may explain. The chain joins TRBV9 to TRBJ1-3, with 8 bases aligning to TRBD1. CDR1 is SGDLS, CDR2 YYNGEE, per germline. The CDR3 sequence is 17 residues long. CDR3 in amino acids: CASTKGGDRRSGTTIYF. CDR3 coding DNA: TGTGCCAGCACCAAAGGGGGGGACAGGAGGTCTGGAACCACCATATATTTT.

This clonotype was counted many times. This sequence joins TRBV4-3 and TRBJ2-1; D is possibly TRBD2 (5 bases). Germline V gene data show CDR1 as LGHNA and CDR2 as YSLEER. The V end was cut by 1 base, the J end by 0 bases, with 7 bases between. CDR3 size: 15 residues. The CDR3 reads CASSQVGSSYNEQFF. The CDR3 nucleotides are TGCGCCAGCAGCCAAGTGGGGAGCTCCTACAATGAGCAGTTCTTC.

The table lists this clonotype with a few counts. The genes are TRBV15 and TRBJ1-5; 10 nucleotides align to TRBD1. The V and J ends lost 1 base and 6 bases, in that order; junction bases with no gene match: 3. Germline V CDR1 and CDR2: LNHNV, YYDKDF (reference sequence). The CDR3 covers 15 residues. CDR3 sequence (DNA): TGTGCCACCAGCAGAGCTGGACAGGGGGTTCAGCCCCAGCATTTT. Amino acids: CATSRAGQGVQPQHF.